This record concerns one TCR beta chain sequence. Its cognate antigen is unknown. The data belong to a study of OX40 agonist ivuxolimab in advanced cancers. This CDR3 has 14 residues. V lost 5 bases, J lost 7 bases, and 18 bases lay in between. CDR1 is MNHEY, CDR2 SMNVEV, per germline (reference sequence). Assay used: immunoSEQ multiplex PCR; TCRdb lists only in-frame clones, some missing. Here the sample spans over 30,000 clones, 84% being singletons. Whole-study findings and limits: More expanded clones were seen, on average, in CD8+ T cells than in CD4+. There were also nonresponders showing low normalized T-cell clonal expansion. CD4+ and CD8+ blood T cells expanded clonally by week 6 at 0.1 to 3.0 mg/kg.

J is TRBJ2-7 and V is TRBV27; unclear D gene. The clonotype comes from an adult with an advanced solid tumor such as melanoma, head and neck, liver or kidney cancer. Sequenced here: CD4+ or CD8+ T cells sorted from blood, sampled in a trial of the OX40 agonist ivuxolimab. DNA of the CDR3: TGTGCCAGCAGTAAGTTACCCCAGCCTTGGGAGCAGTACTTC. This gives the protein CASSKLPQPWEQYF.